This T cell receptor beta chain originates from a study of shared T cell receptors in the human thymus. Measured with immunoSEQ multiplex PCR; TCRdb has only the in-frame clones, and not every one. Here the sample spans 450,000 to 650,000 clones, 75% to 85% being singletons. CDR1 and CDR2 from the germline V gene are SGHDN and FVKESK. Deletions cut 1 base from V and 1 base from J, with 14 bases between. This CDR3 has 16 amino acids. In addition, the sample was reused for a study of human thymus T cells. As reported in that work: Healthy Finnish infants undergoing corrective surgery for congenital heart defects were the donors. Surgeons resected thymus tissue during corrective heart surgery. Unrelated individuals had highly overlapping thymic repertoires, as reported in related research.

The chain joins TRBV14 to TRBJ2-7, with D perhaps matching TRBD1 (5 bases). Sample: thymocytes. This clonotype was obtained from a boy under three years old with a congenital heart defect. This CDR3 reads CASSQGRRGRSYEQYF. The CDR3 DNA reads TGTGCCAGCAGCCAAGGAAGAAGGGGCAGATCCTACGAGCAGTACTTC.